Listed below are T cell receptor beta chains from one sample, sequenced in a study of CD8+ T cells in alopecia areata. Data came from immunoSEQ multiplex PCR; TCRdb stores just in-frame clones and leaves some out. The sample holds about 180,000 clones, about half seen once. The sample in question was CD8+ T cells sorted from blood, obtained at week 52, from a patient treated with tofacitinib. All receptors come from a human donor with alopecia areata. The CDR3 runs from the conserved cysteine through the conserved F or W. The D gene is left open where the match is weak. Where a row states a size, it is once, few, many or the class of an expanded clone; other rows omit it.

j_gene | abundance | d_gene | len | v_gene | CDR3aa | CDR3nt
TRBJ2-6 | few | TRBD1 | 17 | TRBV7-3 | CASSLGQGAPGANVLTF | TGTGCCAGCAGCTTAGGACAGGGGGCGCCTGGGGCCAACGTCCTGACTTTC
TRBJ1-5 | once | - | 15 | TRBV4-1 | CASSPERDSNQPQHF | TGCGCCAGCAGCCCCGAACGGGATAGCAATCAGCCCCAGCATTTT
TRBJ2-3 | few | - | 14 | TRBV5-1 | CASSSRTSTDTQYF | TGCGCCAGCAGCTCCCGGACTAGCACAGATACGCAGTATTTT
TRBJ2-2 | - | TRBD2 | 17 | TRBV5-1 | CASSLVGRSGGAGELFF | TGCGCCAGCAGCTTGGTCGGCAGGTCGGGAGGGGCCGGGGAGCTGTTTTTT
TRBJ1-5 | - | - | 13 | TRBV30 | CAWRGGSNQPQHF | TGTGCCTGGAGAGGGGGGAGCAATCAGCCCCAGCATTTT
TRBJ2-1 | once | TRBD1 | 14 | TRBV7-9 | CASSPGQVYNEQFF | TGTGCCAGCAGCCCCGGACAGGTCTACAATGAGCAGTTCTTC
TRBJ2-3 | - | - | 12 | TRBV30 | CAWSGGPDTQYF | TGTGCCTGGAGTGGTGGGCCAGATACGCAGTATTTT
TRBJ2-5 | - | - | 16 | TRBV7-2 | CASSLVGDWYQETQYF | TGTGCCAGCAGCTTAGTGGGAGATTGGTACCAAGAGACCCAGTACTTC
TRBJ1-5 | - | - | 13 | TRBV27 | CASSLFGNQPQHF | TGTGCCAGCAGTTTATTTGGCAATCAGCCCCAGCATTTT
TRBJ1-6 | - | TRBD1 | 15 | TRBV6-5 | CASSQETGNNSPLHF | TGTGCCAGCAGCCAGGAGACAGGGAATAATTCACCCCTCCACTTT
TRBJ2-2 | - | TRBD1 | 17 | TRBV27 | CASSLGPTGGLIGELFF | TGTGCCAGCAGTTTGGGGCCCACAGGGGGATTGATCGGGGAGCTGTTTTTT
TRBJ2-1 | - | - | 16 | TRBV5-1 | CASSLVSAGADNEQFF | TGCGCCAGCAGCTTGGTAAGCGCGGGGGCCGACAATGAGCAGTTCTTC
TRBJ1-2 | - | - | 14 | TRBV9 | CASSVDVAPREHTF | TGTGCCAGCAGCGTAGATGTAGCTCCGCGTGAACACACCTTC
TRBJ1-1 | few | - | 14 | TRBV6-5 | CASSLASGPAEAFF | TGTGCCAGCAGCCTGGCTTCTGGGCCGGCTGAAGCTTTCTTT
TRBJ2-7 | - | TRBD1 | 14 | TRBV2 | CASHPGTESYEQYF | TGTGCCAGCCACCCCGGGACAGAGTCCTACGAGCAGTACTTC
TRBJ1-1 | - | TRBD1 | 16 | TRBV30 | CAWSSFPGQGGPEAFF | TGTGCCTGGAGTTCATTTCCGGGACAGGGAGGGCCTGAAGCTTTCTTT
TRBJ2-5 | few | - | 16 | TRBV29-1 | CSVEDWRQGGNQTQYF | TGCAGCGTTGAAGATTGGCGACAGGGAGGTAACCAGACCCAGTACTTC
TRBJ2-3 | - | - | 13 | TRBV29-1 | CSTGTITSDTQYF | TGCAGCACCGGGACCATAACTTCAGATACGCAGTATTTT
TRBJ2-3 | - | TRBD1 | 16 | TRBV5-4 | CASSAGQVRSTDTQYF | TGTGCCAGCAGCGCAGGACAGGTTAGGAGCACAGATACGCAGTATTTT
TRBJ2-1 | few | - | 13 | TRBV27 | CASRSALYNEQFF | TGTGCCAGCCGTTCGGCACTATACAATGAGCAGTTCTTC
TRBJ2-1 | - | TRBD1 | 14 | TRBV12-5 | CASGFGTDYNEQFF | TGTGCTAGTGGTTTTGGGACAGACTACAATGAGCAGTTCTTC
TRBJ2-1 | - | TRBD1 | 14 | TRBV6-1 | CASRGQGGFNEQFF | TGTGCCAGCAGGGGACAGGGGGGATTCAATGAGCAGTTCTTC
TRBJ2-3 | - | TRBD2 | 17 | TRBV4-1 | CASSQVDSGGGTDTQYF | TGCGCCAGCAGCCAAGTGGATAGCGGGGGGGGCACAGATACGCAGTATTTT
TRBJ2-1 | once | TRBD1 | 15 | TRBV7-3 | CASSPSTGVYNEQFF | TGTGCCAGCAGCCCCTCGACAGGGGTGTACAATGAGCAGTTCTTC
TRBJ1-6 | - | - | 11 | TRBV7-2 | CASSLNSPLHF | TGTGCCAGCAGCCTTAATTCACCCCTCCACTTT
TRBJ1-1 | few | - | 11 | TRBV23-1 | CASSRARKAFF | TGCGCCAGCAGTCGGGCGCGGAAGGCTTTCTTT
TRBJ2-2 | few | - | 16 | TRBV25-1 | CASTPLGETEAGELFF | TGTGCCAGCACCCCGTTAGGGGAAACCGAGGCCGGGGAGCTGTTTTTT
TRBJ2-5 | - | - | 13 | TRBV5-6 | CASTPPYQETQYF | TGTGCCAGCACCCCACCATACCAAGAGACCCAGTACTTC
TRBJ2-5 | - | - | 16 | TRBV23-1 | CASSQRGSGLEETQYF | TGCGCCAGCAGTCAAAGGGGGTCGGGGTTGGAAGAGACCCAGTACTTC
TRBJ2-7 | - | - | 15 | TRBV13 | CASREGHTSSYEQYF | TGTGCCAGCAGAGAGGGACATACGAGCTCCTACGAGCAGTACTTC
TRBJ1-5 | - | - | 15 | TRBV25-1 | CASSEIGEGHQPQHF | TGTGCCAGCAGTGAAATAGGAGAGGGACATCAGCCCCAGCATTTT
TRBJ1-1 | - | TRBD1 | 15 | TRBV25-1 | CASSESIGGWTEAFF | TGTGCCAGCAGTGAATCTATAGGGGGCTGGACTGAAGCTTTCTTT
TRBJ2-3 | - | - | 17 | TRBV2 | CALGGLRLPFSTDTQYF | TGTGCTCTGGGAGGCCTAAGGCTCCCTTTTAGCACAGATACGCAGTATTTT
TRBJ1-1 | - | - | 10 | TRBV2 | CASSGTEAFF | TGTGCCAGCAGCGGCACTGAAGCTTTCTTT
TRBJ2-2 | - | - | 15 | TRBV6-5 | CASSPSGGNTGELFF | TGTGCCAGCAGTCCATCGGGCGGGAACACCGGGGAGCTGTTTTTT
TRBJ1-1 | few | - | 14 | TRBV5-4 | CASSLDREATEAFF | TGTGCCAGCAGCTTGGACAGGGAGGCCACTGAAGCTTTCTTT
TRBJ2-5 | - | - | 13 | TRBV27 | CASYSTGMETQYF | TGTGCCAGCTACTCTACAGGGATGGAGACCCAGTACTTC
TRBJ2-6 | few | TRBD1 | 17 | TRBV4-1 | CASSLDRASSGANVLTF | TGCGCCAGCAGCCTGGACAGGGCTAGCTCTGGGGCCAACGTCCTGACTTTC
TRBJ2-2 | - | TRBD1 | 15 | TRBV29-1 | CSVIFLNRGTGELFF | TGCAGCGTTATTTTTCTTAACAGGGGGACCGGGGAGCTGTTTTTT
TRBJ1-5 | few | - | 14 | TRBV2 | CASSDLADPQPQHF | TGTGCCAGCAGTGATTTGGCAGACCCTCAGCCCCAGCATTTT
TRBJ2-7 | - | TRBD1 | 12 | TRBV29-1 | CSVVGTDYEQYF | TGCAGCGTCGTCGGGACAGATTACGAGCAGTACTTC
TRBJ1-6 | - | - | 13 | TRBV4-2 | CASSWDGNSPLHF | TGTGCCAGCAGTTGGGACGGCAATTCACCCCTCCACTTT
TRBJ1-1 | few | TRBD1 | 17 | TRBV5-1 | CASSLRAGGFSNTEAFF | TGCGCCAGCAGCTTAAGGGCAGGGGGCTTCTCTAACACTGAAGCTTTCTTT
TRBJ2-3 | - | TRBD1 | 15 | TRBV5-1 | CASSLGQGGTDTQYF | TGCGCCAGCAGCTTGGGACAGGGAGGCACAGATACGCAGTATTTT
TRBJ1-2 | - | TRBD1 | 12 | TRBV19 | CASRDSYYGYTF | TGTGCCAGCCGGGACAGTTACTATGGCTACACCTTC
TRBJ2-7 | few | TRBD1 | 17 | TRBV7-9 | CASSYGQGPPSSYEQYF | TGTGCCAGCAGCTACGGACAGGGGCCCCCGAGCTCCTACGAGCAGTACTTC
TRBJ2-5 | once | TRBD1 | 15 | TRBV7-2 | CASSARQGRVETQYF | TGTGCCAGCAGCGCCCGACAGGGGCGCGTAGAGACCCAGTACTTC
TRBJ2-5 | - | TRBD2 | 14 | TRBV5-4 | CASSLPGGGETQYF | TGTGCCAGCAGCTTGCCGGGGGGGGGAGAGACCCAGTACTTC
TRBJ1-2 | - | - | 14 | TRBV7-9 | CASSLVTGLYGYTF | TGTGCCAGCAGCTTAGTCACAGGGCTCTATGGCTACACCTTC
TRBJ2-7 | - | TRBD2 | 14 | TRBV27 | CASSLTSGGNEQYF | TGTGCCAGCAGTCTTACTAGCGGGGGCAACGAGCAGTACTTC
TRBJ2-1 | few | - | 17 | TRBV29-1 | CSVGIEVGSSSYNEQFF | TGCAGCGTTGGGATTGAGGTGGGGTCGAGCTCCTACAATGAGCAGTTCTTC
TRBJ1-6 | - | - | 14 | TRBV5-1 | CASSLELGSSPLHF | TGCGCCAGCAGCTTGGAACTGGGGTCGTCACCCCTCCACTTT
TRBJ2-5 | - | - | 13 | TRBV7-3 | CASSISPGETQYF | TGTGCCAGCAGCATTAGCCCGGGGGAGACCCAGTACTTC
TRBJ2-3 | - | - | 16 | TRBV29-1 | CSVVRGSFLSTDTQYF | TGCAGCGTTGTAAGGGGCAGCTTCTTAAGCACAGATACGCAGTATTTT
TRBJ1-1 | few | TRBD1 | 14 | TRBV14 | CASSQETGITEAFF | TGTGCCAGCAGCCAAGAGACAGGGATCACTGAAGCTTTCTTT